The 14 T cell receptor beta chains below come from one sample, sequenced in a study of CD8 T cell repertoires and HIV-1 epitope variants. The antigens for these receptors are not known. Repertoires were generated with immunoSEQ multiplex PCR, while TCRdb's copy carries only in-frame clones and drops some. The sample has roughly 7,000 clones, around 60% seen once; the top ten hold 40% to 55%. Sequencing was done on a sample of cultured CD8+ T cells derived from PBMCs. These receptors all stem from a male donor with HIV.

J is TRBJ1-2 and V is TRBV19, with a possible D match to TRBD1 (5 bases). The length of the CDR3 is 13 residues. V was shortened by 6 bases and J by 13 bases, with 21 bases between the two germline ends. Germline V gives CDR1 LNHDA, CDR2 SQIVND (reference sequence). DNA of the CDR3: TGTGCCAGTAGGGGCGGCCTTGACAGAGGAAGCACCTTC. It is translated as CASRGGLDRGSTF.

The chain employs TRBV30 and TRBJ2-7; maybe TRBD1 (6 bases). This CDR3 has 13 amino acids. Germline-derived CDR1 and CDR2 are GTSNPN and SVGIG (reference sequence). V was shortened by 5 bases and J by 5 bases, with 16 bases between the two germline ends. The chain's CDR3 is CAWGVLQGNEQYF. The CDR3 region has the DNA TGTGCCTGGGGGGTGTTACAGGGAAACGAGCAGTACTTC.

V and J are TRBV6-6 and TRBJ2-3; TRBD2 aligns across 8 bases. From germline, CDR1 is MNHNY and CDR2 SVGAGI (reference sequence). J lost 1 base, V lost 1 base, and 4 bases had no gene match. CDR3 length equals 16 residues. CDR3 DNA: TGTGCCAGCAGTTACTGGAAGCGGGGGTGCACAGATACGCAGTATTTT. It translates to CASSYWKRGCTDTQYF.

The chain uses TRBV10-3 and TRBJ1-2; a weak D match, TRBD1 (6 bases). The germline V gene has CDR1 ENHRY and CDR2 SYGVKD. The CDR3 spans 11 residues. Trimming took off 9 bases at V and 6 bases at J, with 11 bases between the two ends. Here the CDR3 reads CAMEGGNGYTF. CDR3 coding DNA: TGTGCCATGGAGGGGGGGAATGGCTACACCTTC.

CDR3 sequence reads: CASSYLIFRQGARVGEQYF. The CDR3 nucleotides read TGTGCCAGCAGCTATCTCATCTTCAGACAGGGGGCTCGTGTAGGCGAGCAGTACTTC. J is TRBJ2-7 and V is TRBV28; 10 positions match TRBD1. Germline lookup yields CDR1 MDHEN and CDR2 SYDVKM. After removal of 6 bases from V and 6 bases from J, the junction contained 23 bases not matched to a gene. The CDR3 has 19 amino acids.

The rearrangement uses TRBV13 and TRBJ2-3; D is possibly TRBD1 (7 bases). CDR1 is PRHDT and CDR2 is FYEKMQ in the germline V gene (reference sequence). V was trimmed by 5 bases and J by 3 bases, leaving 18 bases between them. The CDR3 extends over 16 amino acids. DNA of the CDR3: TGTGCCAGCAGCCCCCCGGGCAGGGGGAGGACAGATACGCAGTATTTT. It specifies CASSPPGRGRTDTQYF.

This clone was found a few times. CDR3 bases: TGTGCCAGCAGCTTATTCTCTGGAAACACCATATATTTT. Its translation is CASSLFSGNTIYF. V and J are TRBV11-2 and TRBJ1-3, with unresolved D. This CDR3 is 13 amino acids long. Germline CDR1 SGHAT, CDR2 FQNNGV. V was cut by 2 bases and J by 0 bases, with 2 bases left in between.

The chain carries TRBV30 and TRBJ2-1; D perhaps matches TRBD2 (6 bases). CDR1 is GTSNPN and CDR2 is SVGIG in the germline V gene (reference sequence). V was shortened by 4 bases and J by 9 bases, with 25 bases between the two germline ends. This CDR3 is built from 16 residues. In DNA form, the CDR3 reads TGTGCCTGGATCCCGAGGCCGGCGGGGCCCCGGGGTGAGCAGTTCTTC. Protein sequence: CAWIPRPAGPRGEQFF.

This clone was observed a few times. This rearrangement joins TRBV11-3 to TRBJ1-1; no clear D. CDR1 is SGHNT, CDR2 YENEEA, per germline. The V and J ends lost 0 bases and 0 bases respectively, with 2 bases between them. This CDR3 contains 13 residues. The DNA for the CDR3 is TGTGCCAGCAGCTTAGAGGTGAACACTGAAGCTTTCTTT. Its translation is CASSLEVNTEAFF.

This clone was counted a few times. The CDR3 nucleotides read TGTGCCAGTAGTATCTCGCTCGGTGAAGCTTTCTTT. Translating gives CASSISLGEAFF. The chain joins TRBV19 to TRBJ1-1; D is undetermined. The CDR3 is 12 amino acids. Trimming pared 3 bases from V and 7 bases from J, leaving 9 bases between. Germline V gene lookup returns CDR1 LNHDA and CDR2 SQIVND (reference sequence).

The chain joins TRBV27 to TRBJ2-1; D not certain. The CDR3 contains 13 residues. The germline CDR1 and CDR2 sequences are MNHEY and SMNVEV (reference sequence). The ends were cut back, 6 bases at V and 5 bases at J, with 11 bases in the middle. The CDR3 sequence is CASSQAYNNEQFF. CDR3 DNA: TGTGCCAGCAGCCAAGCGTACAACAATGAGCAGTTCTTC.

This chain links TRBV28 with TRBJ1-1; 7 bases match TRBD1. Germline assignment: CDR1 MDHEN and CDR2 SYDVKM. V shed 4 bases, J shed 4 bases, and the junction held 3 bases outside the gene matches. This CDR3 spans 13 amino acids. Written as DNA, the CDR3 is TGTGCCAGCAGTTCAGGGGGGGTCACTGAAGCTTTCTTT. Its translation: CASSSGGVTEAFF.

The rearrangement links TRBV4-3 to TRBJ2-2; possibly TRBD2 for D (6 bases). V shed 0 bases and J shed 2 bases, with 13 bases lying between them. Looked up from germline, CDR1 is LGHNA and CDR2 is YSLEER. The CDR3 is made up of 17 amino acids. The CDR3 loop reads CASSQEWAGTNTGELFF. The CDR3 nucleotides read TGCGCCAGCAGCCAAGAGTGGGCGGGGACTAACACCGGGGAGCTGTTTTTT.

Here the CDR3 DNA reads TGTGCCAGCAGCCCCTCCGGTGGCATCACTGAAGCTTTCTTT. Protein: CASSPSGGITEAFF. The V gene is TRBV9, the J gene TRBJ1-1; D uncertain. From germline, CDR1 is SGDLS and CDR2 YYNGEE. The CDR3 contains 14 residues. Trimming shortened V by 4 bases and J by 4 bases, and 14 bases separated the two germline ends. Variable domain in full (rest from reference TRBV9 and TRBJ1-1): DSGVTQTPKHLITATGQRVTLRCSPRSGDLSVYWYQQSLDQGLQFLIQYYNGEERAKGNILERFSAQQFPDLHSELNLSSLELGDSALYFCASSPSGGITEAFFGQGTRLTVV.